This TCR beta chain is drawn from a study of blood T cell repertoires in COVID-19 (dated by TCRdb to 2020 to 2022). Turning to the overall study: Samples from collaborators originated in the United States, Italy and Spain and spanned both the acute and convalescent phases of COVID-19. The material from the prospective study consisted of cDNA or gDNA derived from T cells, B-cell-depleted T cells, or PBMCs. Subjects who had been exposed to COVID-19, were actively infected with it, or had recovered from it provided the deeply sampled blood TCRbeta repertoires that made up the dataset. A freely available public database, intended as a resource for researchers studying the immune response to SARS-CoV-2, is where the repertoires were released. The samples were drawn from two sources: the first 160 participants of the ongoing ImmuneRACE study, and 1,000 to 1,500 subjects contributed by 6 global collaborators. Sample metadata almost always included a de-identified subject ID, COVID-19 status, age in years and sex. HLA class I and class II types, where available, came from metadata supplied by the sample provider rather than from assay-based typing.

Note on this clone: It has no known antigen specificity. Per-base quality was not reported, and no clone a single base away is much larger than it.

The investigation overall reported the following: The quantity of clinical and demographic metadata differed by source and by participant and was supplied without curation.

Each collaborating institution followed its own protocols to collect whole blood in K2EDTA tubes. For TCRbeta analysis, collaborators shipped samples in one of three forms: frozen whole blood, isolated PBMCs, or DNA extracted from either of those sample types. The immunoSEQ Assay, a bias-controlled multiplex PCR, was used to amplify TCRbeta CDR3 regions from genomic DNA. The study's own analysis went as follows. The number of nucleated cells in each sample was estimated by amplification of reference gene primers within the assay. Sequence reads were collapsed and filtered to measure the absolute abundance of every unique TCRbeta CDR3 rearrangement. For each sample, productive Simpson clonality was calculated as the square root of Simpson's diversity index over productive rearrangements. Drawn from immuneACCESS, this table holds only the in-frame rearrangements with V and J called that TCRdb kept. Clones are partly lost; checked studies trace under half to an unresolved V gene and leave the rest unexplained. The DNA gave D and trimming, while V, J and clone size come from that table. A total of about 210,000 clones appear in this sample, 83% of them only once. The ten largest clones add up to 7.5% to 9% of the sample.

The sequenced sample consisted of peripheral blood. This sequence was found in a woman in her fifties or sixties with acute or convalescent COVID-19.

The CDR3 sequence is CASSLSGDVEANYGYTF. The bases are TGTGCCAGCAGTTTATCGGGAGATGTCGAAGCCAACTATGGCTACACCTTC. The rearranged chain carries TRBV28 and TRBJ1-2; no D gene can be assigned with confidence. The trim is 1 base for V and 2 bases for J, with a gap of 17 bases between the germline ends. Taken from the germline V gene, the CDR1 and CDR2 loops are MDHEN and SYDVKM. The CDR3 runs 17 amino acids, cysteine and phenylalanine included. Only CDR3 DNA remains: 51 bases, in frame from the first base.